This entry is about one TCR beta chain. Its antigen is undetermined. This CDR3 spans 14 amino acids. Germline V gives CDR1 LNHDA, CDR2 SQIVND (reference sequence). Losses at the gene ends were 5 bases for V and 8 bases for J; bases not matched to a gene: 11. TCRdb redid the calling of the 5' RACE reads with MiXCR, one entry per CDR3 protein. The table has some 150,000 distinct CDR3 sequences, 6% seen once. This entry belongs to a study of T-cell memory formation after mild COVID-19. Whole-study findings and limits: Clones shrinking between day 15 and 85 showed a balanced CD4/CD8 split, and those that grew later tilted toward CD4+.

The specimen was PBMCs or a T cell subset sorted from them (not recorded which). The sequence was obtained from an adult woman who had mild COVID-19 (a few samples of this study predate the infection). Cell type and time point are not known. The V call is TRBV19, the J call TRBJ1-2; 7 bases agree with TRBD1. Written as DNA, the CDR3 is TGTGCCAGTAGTTCAACGGGACAGTACTCCGGCTACACCTTC. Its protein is CASSSTGQYSGYTF.